The T cell receptor (beta chain) described here comes from a study of T cell changes during pregnancy in multiple sclerosis. TCRdb's copy holds only in-frame clones and misses some; the assay was immunoSEQ multiplex PCR. The table shows around 78,000 clones, with roughly 93% occurring only once. Germline CDR1 is SGDLS and CDR2 is YYNGEE. The CDR3 sequence is 15 residues long. V was pared by 0 bases and J by 7 bases, with 11 bases between. The V gene is TRBV9, the J gene TRBJ1-6; D is unresolved. The sequencing here drew on peripheral blood, taken in the second trimester of pregnancy. The sequence was collected from a female donor with multiple sclerosis, enrolled in a pregnancy study. The CDR3 loop is CASSVEIDFNSPLHF. The CDR3 DNA reads as TGTGCCAGCAGCGTAGAAATTGACTTCAATTCACCCCTCCACTTT.